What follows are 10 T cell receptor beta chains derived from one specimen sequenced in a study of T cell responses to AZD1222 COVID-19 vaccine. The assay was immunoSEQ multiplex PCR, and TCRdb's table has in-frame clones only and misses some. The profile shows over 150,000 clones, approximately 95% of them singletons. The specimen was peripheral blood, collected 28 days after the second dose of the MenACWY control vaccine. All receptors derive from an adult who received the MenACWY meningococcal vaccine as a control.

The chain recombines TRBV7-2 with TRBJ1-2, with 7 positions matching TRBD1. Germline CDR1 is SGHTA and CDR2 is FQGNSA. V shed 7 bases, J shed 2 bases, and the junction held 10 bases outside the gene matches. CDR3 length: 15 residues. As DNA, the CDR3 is TGTGCCAGCAAGCAAACCCCGACAGGGAACTATGGCTACACCTTC. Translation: CASKQTPTGNYGYTF. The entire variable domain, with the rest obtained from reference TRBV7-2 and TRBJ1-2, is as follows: GAGVSQSPSNKVTEKGKDVELRCDPISGHTALYWYRQSLGQGLEFLIYFQGNSAPDKSGLPSDRFSAERTGGSVSTLTIQRTQQEDSAVYLCASKQTPTGNYGYTFGSGTRLTVV.

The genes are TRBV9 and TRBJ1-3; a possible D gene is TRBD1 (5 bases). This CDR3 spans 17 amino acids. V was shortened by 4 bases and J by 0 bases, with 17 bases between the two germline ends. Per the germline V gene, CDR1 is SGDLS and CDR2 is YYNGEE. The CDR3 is CASSLGPTTISGNTIYF. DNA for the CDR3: TGTGCCAGCAGCCTGGGACCGACTACTATCTCTGGAAACACCATATATTTT.

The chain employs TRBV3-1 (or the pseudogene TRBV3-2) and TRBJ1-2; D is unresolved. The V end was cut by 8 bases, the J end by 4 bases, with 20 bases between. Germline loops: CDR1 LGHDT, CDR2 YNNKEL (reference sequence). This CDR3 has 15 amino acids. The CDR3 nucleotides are TGTGCCAGCGCGAATGGACTGCCGGACGTCTATGGCTACACCTTC. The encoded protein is CASANGLPDVYGYTF.

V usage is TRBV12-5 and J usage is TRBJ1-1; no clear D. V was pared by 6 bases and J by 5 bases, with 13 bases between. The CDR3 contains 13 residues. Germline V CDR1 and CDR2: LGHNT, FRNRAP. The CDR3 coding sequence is TGTGCTAGTGGGAGGAGGGTGGGGACTGAAGCTTTCTTT. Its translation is CASGRRVGTEAFF.

The CDR3 here is CASSLGPLEKAFF. CDR3 DNA sequence: TGCGCCAGCAGCCTGGGGCCCCTGGAGAAAGCTTTCTTT. This chain connects TRBV4-1 to TRBJ1-1, with D possibly TRBD1 on 5 matching bases. The germline V gene encodes CDR1 MGHRA and CDR2 YSYEKL. CDR3 length equals 13 residues. V lost 4 bases and J 9 bases, leaving 15 bases between the germline ends.

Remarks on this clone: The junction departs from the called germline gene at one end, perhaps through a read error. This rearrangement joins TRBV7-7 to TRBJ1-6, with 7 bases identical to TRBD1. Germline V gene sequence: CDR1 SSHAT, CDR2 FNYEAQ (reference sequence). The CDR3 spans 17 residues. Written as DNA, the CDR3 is TGTGCTAGCAGCCTAAGGGAACAGGGGTACTATAATTCACCCCTCCACTTT. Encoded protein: CASSLREQGYYNSPLHF.

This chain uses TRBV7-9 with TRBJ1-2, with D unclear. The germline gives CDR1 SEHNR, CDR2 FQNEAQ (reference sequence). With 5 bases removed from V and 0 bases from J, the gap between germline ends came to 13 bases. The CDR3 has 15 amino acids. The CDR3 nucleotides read TGTGCCAGCAGCACCCCGGGTACTCCTAACTATGGCTACACCTTC. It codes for CASSTPGTPNYGYTF.

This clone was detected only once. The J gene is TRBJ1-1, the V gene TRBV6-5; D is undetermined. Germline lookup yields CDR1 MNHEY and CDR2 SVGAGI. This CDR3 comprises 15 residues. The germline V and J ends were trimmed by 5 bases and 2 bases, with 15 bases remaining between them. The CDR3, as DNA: TGTGCCAGCAGTCCTCGTTGGGGTCCTAACACTGAAGCTTTCTTT. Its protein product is CASSPRWGPNTEAFF.

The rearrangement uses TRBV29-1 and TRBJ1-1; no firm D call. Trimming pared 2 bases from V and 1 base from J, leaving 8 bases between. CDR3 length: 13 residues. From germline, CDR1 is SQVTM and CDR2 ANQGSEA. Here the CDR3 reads CSVERQSNTEAFF. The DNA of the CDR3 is TGCAGCGTTGAACGGCAGTCGAACACTGAAGCTTTCTTT.

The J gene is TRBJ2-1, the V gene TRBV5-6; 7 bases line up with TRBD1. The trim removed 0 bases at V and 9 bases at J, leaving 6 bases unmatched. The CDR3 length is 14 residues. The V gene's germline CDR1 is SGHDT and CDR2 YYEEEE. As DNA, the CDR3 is TGTGCCAGCAGCTTGGGACAGGGCTGGGGTGAGCAGTTCTTC. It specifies CASSLGQGWGEQFF.